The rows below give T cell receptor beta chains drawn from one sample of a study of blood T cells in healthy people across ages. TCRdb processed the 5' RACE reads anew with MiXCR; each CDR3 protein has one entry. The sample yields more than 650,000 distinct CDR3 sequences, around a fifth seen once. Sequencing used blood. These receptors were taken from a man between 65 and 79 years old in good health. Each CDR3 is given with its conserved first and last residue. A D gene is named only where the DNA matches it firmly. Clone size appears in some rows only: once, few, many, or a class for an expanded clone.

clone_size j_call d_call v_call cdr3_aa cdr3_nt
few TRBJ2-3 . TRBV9 CASSVVPSDTQYF TGTGCCAGCAGCGTAGTGCCTTCGGATACGCAGTATTTT
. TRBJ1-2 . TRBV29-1 CSVEPGPINGYTF TGCAGCGTTGAACCGGGACCGATTAATGGCTACACCTTC
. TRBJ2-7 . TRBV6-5 CASRPPGRPGEQYF TGTGCCAGCAGACCGCCAGGCCGTCCGGGGGAGCAGTACTTC
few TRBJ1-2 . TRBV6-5 CASYGWGQRPLGYTF TGTGCCAGCTACGGGTGGGGTCAAAGGCCTCTTGGCTACACCTTC
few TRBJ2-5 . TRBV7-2 CASSFALSARETQYF TGTGCCAGCAGCTTTGCCCTATCGGCTCGCGAGACCCAGTACTTC
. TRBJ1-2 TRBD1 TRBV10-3 CAISLGQGTCYTF TGTGCCATCAGCCTGGGACAGGGGACATGCTACACCTTC
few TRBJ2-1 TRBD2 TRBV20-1 CSASVAREGNEQFF TGCAGTGCTAGCGTTGCGCGGGAGGGTAATGAGCAGTTCTTC
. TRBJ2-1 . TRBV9 CASRAASYNEQFF TGTGCCAGCAGGGCGGCATCCTACAATGAGCAGTTCTTC
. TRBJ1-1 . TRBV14 CASSPSWWAGVTEAFF TGTGCCAGCAGCCCTAGTTGGTGGGCAGGGGTCACTGAAGCTTTCTTT
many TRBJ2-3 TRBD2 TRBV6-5 CASRGSSGSMWDTQYF TGTGCCAGCAGGGGTTCGAGCGGGAGTATGTGGGATACGCAGTATTTT
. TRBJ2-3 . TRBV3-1 CASSQDIFSTDTQYF TGTGCCAGCAGCCAAGATATATTCTCCACAGATACGCAGTATTTT
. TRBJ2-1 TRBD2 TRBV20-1 CSASPAGVYNEQFF TGCAGTGCTAGCCCTGCGGGGGTATACAATGAGCAGTTCTTC
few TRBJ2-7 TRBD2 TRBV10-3 CAISESLAGVEQYF TGTGCCATCAGTGAGTCTCTAGCGGGGGTCGAGCAGTACTTC
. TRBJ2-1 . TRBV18 CASSPEGRGLNEQFF TGTGCCAGCTCACCGGAGGGAAGGGGGTTGAATGAGCAGTTCTTC
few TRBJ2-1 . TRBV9 CASSEGLAYNEQFF TGTGCCAGCAGCGAGGGACTGGCTTACAATGAGCAGTTCTTC
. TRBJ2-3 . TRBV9 CASSPLNGISTDTQYF TGTGCCAGCAGCCCTCTGAACGGAATTAGCACAGATACGCAGTATTTT
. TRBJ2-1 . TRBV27 CASSFWWGSSYNEQFF TGTGCCAGCAGTTTCTGGTGGGGGAGCTCCTACAATGAGCAGTTCTTC
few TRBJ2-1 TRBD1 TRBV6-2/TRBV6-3 CASTTGVPSYNEQFF TGTGCCAGCACAACAGGGGTCCCCTCCTACAATGAGCAGTTCTTC
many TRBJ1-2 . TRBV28 CASSLSRVGYTF TGTGCCAGCAGTTTATCCAGGGTTGGCTACACCTTC
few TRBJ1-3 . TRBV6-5 CASSYSGQQSSGNTIYF TGTGCCAGCAGTTACTCAGGACAACAGAGCTCTGGAAACACCATATATTTT
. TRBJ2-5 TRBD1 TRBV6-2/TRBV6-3 CASRMTGTETQYF TGTGCCAGCAGGATGACAGGGACGGAGACCCAGTACTTC
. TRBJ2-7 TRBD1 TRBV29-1 CSVEGTGGLDYEQYF TGCAGCGTTGAAGGGACAGGGGGCCTCGACTACGAGCAGTACTTC
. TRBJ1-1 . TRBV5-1 CASSQDTGNTEAFF TGCGCCAGCAGCCAAGATACAGGGAACACTGAAGCTTTCTTT
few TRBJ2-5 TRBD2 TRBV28 CASRVAGGETQYF TGTGCCAGCAGGGTAGCGGGGGGGGAGACCCAGTACTTC
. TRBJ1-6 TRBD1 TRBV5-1 CASSLAGGTGNSPLHF TGCGCCAGCAGCTTGGCCGGGGGGACAGGGAACTCACCCCTCCACTTT
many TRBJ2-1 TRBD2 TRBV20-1 CSASSGEYNEQFF TGCAGTGCTAGTAGCGGGGAATACAATGAGCAGTTCTTC
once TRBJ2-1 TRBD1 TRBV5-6 CASSVAGGIYNEQFF TGTGCCAGCAGCGTAGCAGGGGGCATTTACAATGAGCAGTTCTTC
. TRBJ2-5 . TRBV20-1 CSALSGFQETQYF TGCAGTGCTCTTAGCGGTTTCCAAGAGACCCAGTACTTC
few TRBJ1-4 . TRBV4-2 CASSSRVTNEKLFF TGTGCCAGCAGCTCCAGGGTTACTAATGAAAAACTGTTTTTT
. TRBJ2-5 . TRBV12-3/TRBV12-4 CVSSFWETQYF TGTGTCAGCAGTTTTTGGGAGACCCAGTACTTC
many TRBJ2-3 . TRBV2 CASKGGPEGYF TGTGCCAGCAAAGGAGGCCCGGAGGGGTATTTT
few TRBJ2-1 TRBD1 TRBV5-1 CASSGGTGVFEQFF TGCGCCAGCAGCGGAGGGACAGGGGTATTTGAGCAGTTCTTC
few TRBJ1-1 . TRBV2 CASSEMAVNTEAFF TGTGCCAGCAGTGAAATGGCAGTGAACACTGAAGCTTTCTTT
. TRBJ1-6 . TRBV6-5 CASSYGIIVGNSPLHF TGTGCCAGCAGTTACGGGATCATAGTGGGTAATTCACCCCTCCACTTT
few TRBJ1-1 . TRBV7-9 CASSLFGVEAFF TGTGCCAGCAGCTTGTTCGGGGTTGAAGCTTTCTTT
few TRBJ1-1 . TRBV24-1 CATSSQGNTEAFF TGTGCCACCAGTTCCCAGGGCAACACTGAAGCTTTCTTT
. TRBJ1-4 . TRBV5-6 CASSLQSLNEKLFF TGTGCCAGCAGCTTACAGAGCCTGAATGAAAAACTGTTTTTT
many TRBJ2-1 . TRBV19 CASSRSSQGFYNEQFF TGTGCCAGTAGTAGATCCTCGCAGGGTTTCTACAATGAGCAGTTCTTC
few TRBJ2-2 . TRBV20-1 CSARGAGLSTNTGELFF TGCAGTGCCAGGGGCGCAGGGCTTTCTACGAACACCGGGGAGCTGTTTTTT
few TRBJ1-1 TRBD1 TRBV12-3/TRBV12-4 CASSTNTGGTEAFF TGTGCCAGCAGTACAAATACAGGGGGCACTGAAGCTTTCTTT